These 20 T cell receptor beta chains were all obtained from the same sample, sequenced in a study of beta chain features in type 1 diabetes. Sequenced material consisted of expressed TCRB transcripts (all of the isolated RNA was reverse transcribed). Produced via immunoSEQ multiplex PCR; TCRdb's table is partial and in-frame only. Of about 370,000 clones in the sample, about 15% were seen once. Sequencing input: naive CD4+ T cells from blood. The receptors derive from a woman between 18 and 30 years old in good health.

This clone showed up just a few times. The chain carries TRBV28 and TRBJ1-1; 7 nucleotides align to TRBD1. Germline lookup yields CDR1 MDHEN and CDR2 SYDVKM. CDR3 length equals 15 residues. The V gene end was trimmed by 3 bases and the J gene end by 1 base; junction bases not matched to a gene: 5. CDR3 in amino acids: CASSFPRGPNTEAFF. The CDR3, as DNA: TGTGCCAGCAGTTTTCCAAGGGGGCCGAACACTGAAGCTTTCTTT.

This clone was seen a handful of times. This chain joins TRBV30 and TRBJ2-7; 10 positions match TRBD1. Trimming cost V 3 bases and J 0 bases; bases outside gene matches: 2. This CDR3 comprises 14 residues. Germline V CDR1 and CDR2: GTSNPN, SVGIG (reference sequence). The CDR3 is CAWRDRGFSYEQYF. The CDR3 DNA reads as TGTGCCTGGAGGGACAGGGGGTTCTCCTACGAGCAGTACTTC.

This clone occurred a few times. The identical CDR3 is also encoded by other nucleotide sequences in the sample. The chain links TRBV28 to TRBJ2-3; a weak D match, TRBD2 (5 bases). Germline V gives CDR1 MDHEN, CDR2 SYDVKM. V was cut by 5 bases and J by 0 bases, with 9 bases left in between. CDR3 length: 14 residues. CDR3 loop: CASSPGGSTDTQYF. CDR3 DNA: TGTGCCAGCAGTCCCGGAGGTAGCACAGATACGCAGTATTTT.

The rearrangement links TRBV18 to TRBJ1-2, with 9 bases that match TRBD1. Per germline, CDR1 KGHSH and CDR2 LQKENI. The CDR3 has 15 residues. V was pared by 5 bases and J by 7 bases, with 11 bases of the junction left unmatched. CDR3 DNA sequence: TGTGCCAGCTCATGGGATTCCGGGACAGGGTTTGGCTACACCTTC. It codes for CASSWDSGTGFGYTF.

The CDR3 DNA follows: TGTGCCAGCAGCTTGGCCGGGACAGGGGTTCAGCCCCAGCATTTT. This sequence encodes CASSLAGTGVQPQHF. This chain joins TRBV5-6 and TRBJ1-5, with 10 bases matching TRBD1. The J segment lost 6 bases and the V segment lost 0 bases, leaving 3 bases of the junction unmatched. The CDR3 sequence is 15 residues long. Germline CDR1 and CDR2: SGHDT and YYEEEE.

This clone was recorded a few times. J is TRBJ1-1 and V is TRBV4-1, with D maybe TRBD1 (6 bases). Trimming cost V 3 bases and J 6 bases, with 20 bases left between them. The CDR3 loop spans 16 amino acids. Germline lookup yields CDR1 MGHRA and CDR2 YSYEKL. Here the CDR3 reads CASSHLQGRVDPEAFF. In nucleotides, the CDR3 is TGCGCCAGCAGCCACCTACAGGGACGGGTAGACCCTGAAGCTTTCTTT.

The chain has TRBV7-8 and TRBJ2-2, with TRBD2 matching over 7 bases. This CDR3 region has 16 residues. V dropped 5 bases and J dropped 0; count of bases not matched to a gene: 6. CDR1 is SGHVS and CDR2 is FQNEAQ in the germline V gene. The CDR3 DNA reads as TGTGCCAGCAGCATCCAGCGGGACGCGAACACCGGGGAGCTGTTTTTT. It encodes CASSIQRDANTGELFF.

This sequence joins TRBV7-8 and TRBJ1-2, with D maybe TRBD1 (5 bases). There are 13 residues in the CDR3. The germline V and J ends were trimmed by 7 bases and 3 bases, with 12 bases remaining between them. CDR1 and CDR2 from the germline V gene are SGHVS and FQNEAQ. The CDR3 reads CASKGVDDYGYTF. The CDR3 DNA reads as TGTGCCAGCAAAGGGGTAGACGACTATGGCTACACCTTC. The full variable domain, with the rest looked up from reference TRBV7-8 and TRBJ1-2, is GAGVSQSPRYKVAKRGQDVALRCDPISGHVSLFWYQQALGQGPEFLTYFQNEAQLDKSGLPSDRFFAERPEGSVSTLKIQRTQQEDSAVYLCASKGVDDYGYTFGSGTRLTVV.

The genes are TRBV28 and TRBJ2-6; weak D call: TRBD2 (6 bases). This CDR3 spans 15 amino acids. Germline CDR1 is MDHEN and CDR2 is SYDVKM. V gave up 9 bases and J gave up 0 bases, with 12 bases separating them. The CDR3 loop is CASGGQSSGANVLTF. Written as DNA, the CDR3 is TGTGCCAGTGGAGGGCAGAGCTCTGGGGCCAACGTCCTGACTTTC.

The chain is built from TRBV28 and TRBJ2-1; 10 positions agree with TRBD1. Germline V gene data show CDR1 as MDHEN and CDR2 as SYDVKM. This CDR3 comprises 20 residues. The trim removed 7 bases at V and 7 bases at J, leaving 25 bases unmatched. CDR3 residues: CASNTYSHHPGQGNRNEQFF. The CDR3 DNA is TGTGCCAGCAACACTTATTCCCATCACCCGGGACAGGGGAATAGGAATGAGCAGTTCTTC.

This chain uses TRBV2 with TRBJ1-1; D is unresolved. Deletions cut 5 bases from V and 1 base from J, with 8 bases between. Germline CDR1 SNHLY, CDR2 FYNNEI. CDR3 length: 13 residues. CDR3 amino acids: CASSRQWNTEAFF. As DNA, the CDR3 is TGTGCCAGCAGTCGCCAGTGGAACACTGAAGCTTTCTTT.

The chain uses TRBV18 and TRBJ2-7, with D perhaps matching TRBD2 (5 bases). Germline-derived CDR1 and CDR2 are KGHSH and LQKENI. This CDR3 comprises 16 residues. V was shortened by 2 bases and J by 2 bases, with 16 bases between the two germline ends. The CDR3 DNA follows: TGTGCCAGCTCACCAGGGAGCCAACCACCCCCCTACGAGCAGTACTTC. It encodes CASSPGSQPPPYEQYF.

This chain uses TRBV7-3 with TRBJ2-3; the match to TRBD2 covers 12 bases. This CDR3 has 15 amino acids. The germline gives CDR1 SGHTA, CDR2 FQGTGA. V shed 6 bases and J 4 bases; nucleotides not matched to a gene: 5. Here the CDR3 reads CASSWTSGISDTQYF. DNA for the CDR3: TGTGCCAGCAGTTGGACTAGCGGGATTTCAGATACGCAGTATTTT. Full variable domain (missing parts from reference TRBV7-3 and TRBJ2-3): GAGVSQTPSNKVTEKGKYVELRCDPISGHTALYWYRQSLGQGPEFLIYFQGTGAADDSGLPNDRFFAVRPEGSVSTLKIQRTERGDSAVYLCASSWTSGISDTQYFGPGTRLTVL.

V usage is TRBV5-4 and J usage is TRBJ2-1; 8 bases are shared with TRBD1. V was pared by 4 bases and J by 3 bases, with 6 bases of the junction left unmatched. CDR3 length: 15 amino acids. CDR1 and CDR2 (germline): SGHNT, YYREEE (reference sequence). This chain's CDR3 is CASSLRDRSYNEQFF. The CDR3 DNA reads TGTGCCAGCAGCCTCCGGGACAGGAGCTACAATGAGCAGTTCTTC. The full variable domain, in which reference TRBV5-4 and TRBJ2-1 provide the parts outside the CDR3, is ETGVTQSPTHLIKTRGQQVTLRCSSQSGHNTVSWYQQALGQGPQFIFQYYREEENGRGNFPPRFSGLQFPNYSSELNVNALELDDSALYLCASSLRDRSYNEQFFGPGTRLTVL.

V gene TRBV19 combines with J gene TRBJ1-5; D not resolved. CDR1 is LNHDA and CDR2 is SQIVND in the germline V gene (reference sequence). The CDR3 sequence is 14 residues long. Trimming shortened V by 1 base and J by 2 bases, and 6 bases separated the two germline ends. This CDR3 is CASSIAQGNQPQHF. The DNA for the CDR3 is TGTGCCAGTAGTATAGCACAAGGCAATCAGCCCCAGCATTTT.

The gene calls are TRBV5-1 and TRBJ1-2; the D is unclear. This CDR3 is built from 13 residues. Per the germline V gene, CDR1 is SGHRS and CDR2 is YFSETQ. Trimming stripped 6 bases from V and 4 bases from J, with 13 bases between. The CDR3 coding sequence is TGCGCCAGCAAAAGTGATGGAGGCTATGGCTACACCTTC. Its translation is CASKSDGGYGYTF.

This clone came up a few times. The CDR3 protein is CASSVGVGTGTDTQYF. As DNA, the CDR3 is TGTGCCAGCAGCGTAGGAGTGGGTACAGGCACAGATACGCAGTATTTT. The genes are TRBV9 and TRBJ2-3; D uncertain. This CDR3 is built from 16 residues. Germline CDR1 and CDR2: SGDLS and YYNGEE. Trimming cost V 0 bases and J 1 base, with 12 bases left between them.

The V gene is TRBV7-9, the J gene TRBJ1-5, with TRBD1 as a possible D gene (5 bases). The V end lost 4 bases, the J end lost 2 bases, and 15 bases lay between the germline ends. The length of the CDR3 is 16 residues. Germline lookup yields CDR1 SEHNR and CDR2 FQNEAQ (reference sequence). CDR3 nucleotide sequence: TGTGCCAGCAGCTCGGGGGGAAGGGGACGCAATCAGCCCCAGCATTTT. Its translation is CASSSGGRGRNQPQHF.

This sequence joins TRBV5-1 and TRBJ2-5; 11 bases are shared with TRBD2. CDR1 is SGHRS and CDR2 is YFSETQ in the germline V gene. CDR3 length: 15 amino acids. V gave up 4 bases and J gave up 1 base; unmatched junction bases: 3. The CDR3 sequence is CASSQGLAGQETQYF. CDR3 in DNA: TGCGCCAGCAGCCAAGGACTAGCGGGCCAAGAGACCCAGTACTTC.

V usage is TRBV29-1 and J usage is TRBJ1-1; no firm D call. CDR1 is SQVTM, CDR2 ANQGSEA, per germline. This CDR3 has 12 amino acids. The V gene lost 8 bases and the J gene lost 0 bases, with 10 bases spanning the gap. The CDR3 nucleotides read TGCAGCACTTACCCTATGAACACTGAAGCTTTCTTT. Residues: CSTYPMNTEAFF.